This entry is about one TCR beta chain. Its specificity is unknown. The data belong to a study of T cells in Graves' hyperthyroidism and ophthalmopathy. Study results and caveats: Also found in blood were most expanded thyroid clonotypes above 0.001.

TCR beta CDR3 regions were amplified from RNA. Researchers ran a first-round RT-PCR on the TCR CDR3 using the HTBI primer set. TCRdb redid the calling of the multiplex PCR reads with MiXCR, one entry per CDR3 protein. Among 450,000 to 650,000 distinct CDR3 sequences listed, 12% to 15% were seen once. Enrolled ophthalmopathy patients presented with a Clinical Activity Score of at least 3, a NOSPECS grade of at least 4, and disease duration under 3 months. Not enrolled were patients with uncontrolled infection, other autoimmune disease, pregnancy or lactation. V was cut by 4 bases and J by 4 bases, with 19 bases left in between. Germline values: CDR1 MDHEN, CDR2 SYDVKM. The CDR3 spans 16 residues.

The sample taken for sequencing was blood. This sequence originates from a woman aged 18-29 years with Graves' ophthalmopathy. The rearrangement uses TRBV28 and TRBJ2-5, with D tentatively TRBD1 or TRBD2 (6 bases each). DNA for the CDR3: TGTGCCAGCAGTTCAAGGGGTGGGGGGCGCGGAGAGACCCAGTACTTC. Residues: CASSSRGGGRGETQYF.